This T cell receptor beta chain was captured by sequencing in a study of blood T cells in healthy people across ages. Whole-study results and caveats: Unknown CMV status may confound age-related changes in expanded clones. Older individuals had lower TCR beta diversity per million T cells (the decline was roughly linear).

With regard to this clonotype: What it binds is unknown.

Germline V gene lookup returns CDR1 DFQATT and CDR2 SNEGSKA (reference sequence). Trimming took 6 bases from V and 0 from J, leaving 11 bases between them. This CDR3 is built from 14 residues. Using a J-beta primer mix together with a sample-barcoded 5' primer, a second PCR was run for about 6 to 12 cycles. TCRdb redid the calling of the 5' RACE reads with MiXCR, one entry per CDR3 protein. The sample records 1.5 million to 2 million distinct CDR3 sequences, 25% to 30% being singletons. The TCR was taken from a woman aged 25 to 39 in good health. Sequencing was carried out using blood. The chain links TRBV20-1 to TRBJ2-2; D gene uncertain. In nucleotides, the CDR3 is TGCAGTGCCCCGACTGGTACGAACACCGGGGAGCTGTTTTTT. Protein sequence: CSAPTGTNTGELFF.